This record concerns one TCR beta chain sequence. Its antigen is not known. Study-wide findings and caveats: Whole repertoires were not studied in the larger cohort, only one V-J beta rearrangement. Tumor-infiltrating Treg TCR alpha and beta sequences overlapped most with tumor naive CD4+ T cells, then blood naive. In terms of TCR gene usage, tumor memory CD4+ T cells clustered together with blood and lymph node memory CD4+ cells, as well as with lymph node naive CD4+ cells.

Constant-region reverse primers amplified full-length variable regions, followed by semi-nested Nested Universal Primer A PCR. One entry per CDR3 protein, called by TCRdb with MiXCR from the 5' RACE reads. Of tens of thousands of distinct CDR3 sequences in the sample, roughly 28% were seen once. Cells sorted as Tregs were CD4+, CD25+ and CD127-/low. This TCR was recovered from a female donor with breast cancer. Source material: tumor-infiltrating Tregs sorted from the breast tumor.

CDR3: CASTILAGGVDEQFF. In DNA form, the CDR3 reads TGTGCCAGCACCATACTAGCGGGGGGGGTCGATGAGCAGTTCTTC. The chain links TRBV5-6 to TRBJ2-1, with 13 bases lining up with TRBD2. CDR1 is SGHDT, CDR2 YYEEEE, per germline. V gave up 6 bases and J gave up 8 bases; unmatched junction bases: 8. This CDR3 is 15 amino acids long.